What follows is one T cell receptor beta chain and its context. The data originate from a study of memory CD4+ T cells and cytomegalovirus serostatus. The sort gate was single viable CD3+CD4+CD8-CD45RO+ cells for memory CD4+ T cells. V was cut by 1 base and J by 10 bases, with 11 bases left in between. The CDR3 has 13 residues. Per germline, CDR1 SGHAT and CDR2 FQNNGV. Libraries were prepared by immunoSEQ multiplex PCR; TCRdb keeps only in-frame clonotypes and omits some of them. The sample shows 55,000 or so clones, over 60% of them seen only once. The source material was memory CD4+ T cells from blood. The TCR comes from an adult in good health and CMV-seropositive. The chain couples TRBV11-2 to TRBJ2-1; D is unresolved. CDR3 bases: TGTGCCAGCAGCTTAGTTAAAGCTGCAGAGCAGTTCTTC. Protein sequence: CASSLVKAAEQFF.